Reported below is one T cell receptor beta chain. Its antigen is currently unknown. The data are from a study of early T cells in non-severe SARS-CoV-2 infection. Study-level background: From unsorted whole blood, bulk RNA was sequenced, and the chains remained unpaired. Study results and limitations: Anti-spike CD8 responses were favored by VDJdb matching, which missed private and CD4 specificities.

Germline V gives CDR1 MNHNY, CDR2 SVGAGI (reference sequence). This CDR3 comprises 15 residues. Trimming removed 0 bases at V and 6 bases at J, with 12 bases between. Individual cDNA molecules carried attached unique molecular identifiers. TCRdb itself ran the 5' RACE reads through MiXCR, one entry per CDR3 protein. The sample gives 70,000 to 90,000 distinct CDR3 sequences, 9.5% to 15% of which show up once; around 3.6% is in the top ten. The chain joins TRBV6-6 to TRBJ2-1, with D possibly being TRBD1 or TRBD2 (5 bases each). This clonotype was sampled from an adult who was a healthcare worker with PCR-confirmed SARS-CoV-2 infection or an uninfected control (not recorded which). Sequenced: whole blood. The CDR3 DNA reads TGTGCCAGCAGTTACTCGGGGGAGACGGCCAATGAGCAGTTCTTC. It is translated as CASSYSGETANEQFF.